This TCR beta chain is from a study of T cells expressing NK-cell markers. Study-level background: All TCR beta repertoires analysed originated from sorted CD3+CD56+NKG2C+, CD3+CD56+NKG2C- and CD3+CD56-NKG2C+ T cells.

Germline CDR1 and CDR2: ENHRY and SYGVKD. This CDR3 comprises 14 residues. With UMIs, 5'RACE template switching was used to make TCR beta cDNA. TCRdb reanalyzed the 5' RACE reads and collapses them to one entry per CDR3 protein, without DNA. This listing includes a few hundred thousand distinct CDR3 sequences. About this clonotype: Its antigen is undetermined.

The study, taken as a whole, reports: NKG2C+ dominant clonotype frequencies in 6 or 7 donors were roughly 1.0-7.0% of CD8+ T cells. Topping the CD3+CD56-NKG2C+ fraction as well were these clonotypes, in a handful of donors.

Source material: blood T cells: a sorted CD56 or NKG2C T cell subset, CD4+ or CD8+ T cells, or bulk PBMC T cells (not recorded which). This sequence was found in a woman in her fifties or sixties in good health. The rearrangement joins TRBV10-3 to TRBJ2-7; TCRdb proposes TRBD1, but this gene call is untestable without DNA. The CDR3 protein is CAITRGSGAYEQYF.